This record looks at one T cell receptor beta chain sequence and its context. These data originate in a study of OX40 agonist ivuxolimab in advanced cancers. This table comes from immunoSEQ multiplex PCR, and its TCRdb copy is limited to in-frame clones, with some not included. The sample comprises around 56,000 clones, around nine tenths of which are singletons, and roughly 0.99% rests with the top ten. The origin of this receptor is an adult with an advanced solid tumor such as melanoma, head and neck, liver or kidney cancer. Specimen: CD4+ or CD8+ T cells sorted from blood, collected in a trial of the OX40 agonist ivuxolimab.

The CDR3 region is CASSLTGGTYEQYF. The CDR3 DNA follows: TGTGCCAGCAGCTTAACAGGCGGTACCTACGAGCAGTACTTC. J is TRBJ2-7 and V is TRBV7-9; weak D call: TRBD1 (5 bases). Germline V gives CDR1 SEHNR, CDR2 FQNEAQ (reference sequence). With 2 bases removed from V and 2 bases from J, the gap between germline ends came to 10 bases. This CDR3 spans 14 amino acids.